The present T cell receptor (beta chain) was sequenced within a study of neurological immune-mediated disorders. Findings of the study overall: Whereas HTLV-1-associated myelopathy showed the most TCR clonal expansion, multiple sclerosis showed the least, with levels below those of healthy controls.

Time point specified: longitudinal time-point 2. The study drew its healthy controls from blood bank volunteers in Maryland, USA. The cDNA came from 5'RACE with 10-nucleotide random UMIs. MiXCR was run by TCRdb on the 5' RACE reads, yielding one entry per CDR3 protein. The table has fewer than 40,000 distinct CDR3 sequences, around 13% seen once. This CDR3 contains 14 residues. This clonotype was picked up many times. Antigen specificity is unknown. Sequencing used PBMCs. The chain is built from TRBV1 and TRBJ2-1. TRBV1 constitutes a pseudogene. The sequence was obtained from a middle-aged woman in good health. CDR3 amino acids: CTSSQWVTDNEQFF. CDR3 in DNA: TGCACCAGCAGCCAGTGGGTGACGGACAATGAGCAGTTCTTC.